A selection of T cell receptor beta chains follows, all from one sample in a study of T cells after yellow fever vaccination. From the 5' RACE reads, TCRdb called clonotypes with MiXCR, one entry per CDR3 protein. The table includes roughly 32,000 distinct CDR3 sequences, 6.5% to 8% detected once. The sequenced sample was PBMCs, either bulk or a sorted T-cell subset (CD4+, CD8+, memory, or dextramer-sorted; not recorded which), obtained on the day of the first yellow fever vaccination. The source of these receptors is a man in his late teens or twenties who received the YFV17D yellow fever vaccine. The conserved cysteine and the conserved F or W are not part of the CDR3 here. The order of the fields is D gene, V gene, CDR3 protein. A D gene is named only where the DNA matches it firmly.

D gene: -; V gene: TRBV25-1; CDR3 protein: ASSEEFTGTPVSTDTQY
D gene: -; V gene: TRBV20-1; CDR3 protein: SASGTAYYNEQF
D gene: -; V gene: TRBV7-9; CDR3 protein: ASNRARNTGELF
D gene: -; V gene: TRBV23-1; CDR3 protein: ASSTRAGELF
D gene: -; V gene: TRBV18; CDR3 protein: ASSPNEPGQKH
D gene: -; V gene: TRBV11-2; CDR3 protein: ASNEVRTDTQY
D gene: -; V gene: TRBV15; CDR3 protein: ATSRENSPLH
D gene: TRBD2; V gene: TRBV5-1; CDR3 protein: ASSLEGPTSGGLRTQY
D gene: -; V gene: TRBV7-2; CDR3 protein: ASSLITGAVTDTQY
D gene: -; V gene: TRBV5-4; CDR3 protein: ASSLNPSSPDTQY
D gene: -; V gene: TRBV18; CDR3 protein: ASSPRASRSGQGNMNTEAF
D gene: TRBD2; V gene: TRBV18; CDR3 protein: ASSPFTSGANEQF
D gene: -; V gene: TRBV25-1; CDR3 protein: ASSDPNRAGYT
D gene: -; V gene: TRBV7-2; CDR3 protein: ASSQGGGDTQY
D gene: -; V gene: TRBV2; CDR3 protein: ASSGGFDTQY
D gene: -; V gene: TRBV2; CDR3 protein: ASSASRGKEQY
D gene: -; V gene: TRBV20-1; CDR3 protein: SADRRLNEQF
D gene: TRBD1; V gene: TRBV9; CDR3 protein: ASSGDRAGADTQY
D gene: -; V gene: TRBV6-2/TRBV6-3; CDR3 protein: ASTGSASGANVLT
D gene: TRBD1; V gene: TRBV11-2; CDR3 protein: ASSLVIGTGWNEQF
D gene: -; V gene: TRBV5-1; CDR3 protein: ASSLKSGQETQY
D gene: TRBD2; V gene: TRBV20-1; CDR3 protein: SALLAGGLSHEQF
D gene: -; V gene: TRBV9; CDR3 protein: ASSPEMNTEAF
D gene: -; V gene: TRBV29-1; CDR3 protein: SVAWSYNEQF
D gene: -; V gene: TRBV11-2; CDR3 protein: ASSPNRDHYGYT